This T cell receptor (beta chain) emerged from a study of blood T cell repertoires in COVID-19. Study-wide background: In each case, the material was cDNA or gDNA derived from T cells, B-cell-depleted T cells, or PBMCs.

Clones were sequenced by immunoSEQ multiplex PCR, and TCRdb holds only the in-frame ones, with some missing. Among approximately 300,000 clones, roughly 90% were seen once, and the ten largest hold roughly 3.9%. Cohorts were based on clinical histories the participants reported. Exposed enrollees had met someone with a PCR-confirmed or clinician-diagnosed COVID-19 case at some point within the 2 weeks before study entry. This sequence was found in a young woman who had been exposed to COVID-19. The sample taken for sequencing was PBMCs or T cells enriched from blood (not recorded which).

CDR3 protein: CASSLGSGGSYNEQFF. The DNA of the CDR3 is TGTGCCAGCAGCTTAGGAAGCGGGGGCTCCTACAATGAGCAGTTCTTC. The chain carries TRBV7-3 and TRBJ2-1; 8 bases map to TRBD2. J gave up 0 bases and V 2 bases, and 3 bases lay outside the gene matches. The V gene's germline CDR1 is SGHTA and CDR2 FQGTGA. The CDR3 runs to 16 residues.